What follows is one T cell receptor (beta chain) and its context. The entry originates in a study of CD8 T cells in Susac syndrome. Random hexamers were used to reverse transcribe an amount of roughly 0.45 to 1 ug RNA. TCRdb re-derived calls from the immunoSEQ multiplex PCR reads in MiXCR, one entry per CDR3 protein. The table shows 250,000 to 350,000 distinct CDR3 sequences, with roughly 94% occurring only once. The CD8+ and CD4+ T cells were isolated magnetically using a negative isolation approach, whereas the TEMRA cells were enriched by FACS. The CDR3 loop spans 18 amino acids. The V and J ends lost 0 bases and 4 bases respectively, with 24 bases between them. Germline-derived CDR1 and CDR2 are DFQATT and SNEGSKA (reference sequence).

The sequence derives from a human donor with multiple sclerosis. The chain has TRBV20-1 and TRBJ1-2, with a weak D call TRBD1 (6 bases). What was sequenced was CD4+ T cells from PBMCs. The CDR3 is CSARDRRGGPSVGYGYTF. DNA for the CDR3: TGCAGTGCTAGAGATCGGAGGGGGGGGCCCTCCGTAGGCTATGGCTACACCTTC.